This T cell receptor (beta chain) emerged from a study of blood T cell repertoires in COVID-19. Overall study context: Acute-phase and convalescent COVID-19 samples originated in the United States, Italy and Spain. T cells, B-cell-depleted T cells, or PBMCs provided the cDNA or gDNA that served as material.

This clone was observed once. The CDR3 extends over 15 amino acids. The germline CDR1 and CDR2 sequences are MNHEY and SVGAGI. Unmatched junction bases numbered 10, after V lost 7 bases and J lost 3 bases. Per the authors' pipeline: Amplification of reference gene primers was used by the study to estimate nucleated cell counts. The method was immunoSEQ multiplex PCR; TCRdb's version includes in-frame clones alone and lacks a portion of them. V and J calls and clone size come straight from that table; D and trimming were deduced from the DNA. The table lists about 99,000 clones, approximately 84% of them singletons.

Material for sequencing was peripheral blood. This chain connects TRBV6-5 to TRBJ2-5, with 8 bases identical to TRBD2. The clonotype was recovered from a human donor in a cohort sampled during active or convalescent COVID-19. CDR3 sequence: CASTRGGRLEETQYF. The CDR3 bases are TGTGCCAGCACTCGGGGGGGGCGGTTGGAAGAGACCCAGTACTTC.